These 24 T cell receptor beta chains were sequenced from one sample in a study of cytomegalovirus exposure and HLA in healthy donors. It was with 60 Vbeta and 13 Jbeta primers that the PCR ran. Assay used: immunoSEQ multiplex PCR; TCRdb lists only in-frame clones, some missing. Among some 200,000 clones listed, roughly 70% were seen once. Sequences were obtained from PBMCs. All receptors derive from a man in his forties in good health and CMV-seropositive.

There are a few counts of this clone. V gene TRBV19 combines with J gene TRBJ2-2; no firm D call. This CDR3 spans 14 amino acids. V gave up 2 bases and J gave up 1 base, with 5 bases separating them. Germline V gene data show CDR1 as LNHDA and CDR2 as SQIVND (reference sequence). Here the CDR3 reads CASSISRNTGELFF. The CDR3 DNA follows: TGTGCCAGTAGTATAAGCCGGAACACCGGGGAGCTGTTTTTT.

This chain joins TRBV7-9 and TRBJ1-4, with D maybe TRBD1 (5 bases). Trimming left V 2 bases short and J 5 bases short, with 9 bases between. The length of the CDR3 is 14 residues. The germline CDR1 and CDR2 sequences are SEHNR and FQNEAQ (reference sequence). The CDR3 spells CASSLLDTNEKLFF. In nucleotides, the CDR3 is TGTGCCAGCAGCTTATTGGACACAAATGAAAAACTGTTTTTT. The full variable domain, completed using reference TRBV7-9 and TRBJ1-4, is DTGVSQNPRHKITKRGQNVTFRCDPISEHNRLYWYRQTLGQGPEFLTYFQNEAQLEKSRLLSDRFSAERPKGSFSTLEIQRTEQGDSAMYLCASSLLDTNEKLFFGSGTQLSVL.

The J gene is TRBJ1-6, the V gene TRBV7-2; weak D call: TRBD1 (6 bases). This CDR3 is built from 14 residues. Germline CDR1 is SGHTA and CDR2 is FQGNSA. V lost 0 bases, J lost 10 bases, and 10 bases lay in between. CDR3 sequence reads: CASSLAPGVSPLHF. DNA for the CDR3: TGTGCCAGCAGCTTAGCACCAGGGGTATCACCCCTCCACTTT.

V is TRBV29-1 and J is TRBJ1-1; no reliable D call. The CDR3 covers 12 residues. Germline CDR1 and CDR2: SQVTM and ANQGSEA. Trimming took off 6 bases at V and 4 bases at J, with 12 bases between the two ends. CDR3 DNA sequence: TGCAGCGTCTCCAGGCAGGTCACTGAAGCTTTCTTT. Its translation is CSVSRQVTEAFF.

The chain links TRBV7-9 to TRBJ1-2, with no clear D. Trimming stripped 5 bases from V and 10 bases from J, with 2 bases between. Germline-derived CDR1 and CDR2 are SEHNR and FQNEAQ (reference sequence). CDR3 length: 8 amino acids. CDR3: CASSLYTF. The CDR3 DNA is TGTGCCAGCAGCCTCTACACCTTC. Supplemented by reference TRBV7-9 and TRBJ1-2, the full variable domain reads DTGVSQNPRHKITKRGQNVTFRCDPISEHNRLYWYRQTLGQGPEFLTYFQNEAQLEKSRLLSDRFSAERPKGSFSTLEIQRTEQGDSAMYLCASSLYTFGSGTRLTVV.

For this clone: A junction end diverges from the germline sequence, so it may reflect a read error. This chain connects TRBV7-9 to TRBJ2-7; 10 nucleotides align to TRBD1. CDR1 and CDR2 (germline): SEHNR, FQNEAQ (reference sequence). CDR3 length: 17 amino acids. Here the CDR3 DNA reads TGTTCCAGCAGCTTAGGTCGGGGACAGGGGACCAATTACGAGCAGTACTTC. It specifies CSSSLGRGQGTNYEQYF.

J is TRBJ1-2 and V is TRBV6-5, with 9 bases identical to TRBD1. The CDR3 consists of 15 residues. V shed 0 bases and J 7 bases; nucleotides not matched to a gene: 6. CDR1 MNHEY and CDR2 SVGAGI come from the germline V gene. The CDR3 protein is CASSYSTPTGGGYTF. For the CDR3, the DNA is TGTGCCAGCAGTTACTCGACGCCGACAGGGGGTGGCTACACCTTC.

A word on this clone: At one of its ends the junction is not consistent with the germline gene, which may arise from a read error. This chain links TRBV4-2 with TRBJ2-3, with TRBD2 matching over 14 bases. This CDR3 is 20 amino acids long. CDR1 and CDR2 from the germline V gene are LGHNA and YNFKEQ. In nucleotides, the CDR3 is TGTGCCAGCAGTCAAGGGCGGCGGACTAGCGGGGGGTACCTCACAGATACGCAGTATTTT. Protein product: CASSQGRRTSGGYLTDTQYF.

V is TRBV4-1 and J is TRBJ1-1; D not certain. Looked up from germline, CDR1 is MGHRA and CDR2 is YSYEKL. CDR3 length: 13 residues. Trimming took off 6 bases at V and 5 bases at J, with 13 bases between the two ends. The CDR3 spells CASSPPGWTEAFF. The CDR3 DNA reads as TGCGCCAGCAGTCCTCCGGGTTGGACTGAAGCTTTCTTT.

This clone was seen only a few times. The V gene is TRBV5-1, the J gene TRBJ1-4; D is unresolved. Per germline, CDR1 SGHRS and CDR2 YFSETQ. CDR3 length: 15 amino acids. Trimming stripped 3 bases from V and 7 bases from J, with 16 bases between. CDR3 sequence: CASSSTAPGSEKLFF. As DNA, the CDR3 is TGCGCCAGCAGCTCGACGGCCCCCGGGAGTGAAAAACTGTTTTTT.

The J gene is TRBJ1-5, the V gene TRBV6-1; possibly TRBD1 for D (6 bases). Trimming took 5 bases from V and 6 from J, leaving 17 bases between them. Germline values: CDR1 MNHNS, CDR2 SASEGT. This CDR3 comprises 15 residues. CDR3 in DNA: TGTGCCAGCAGTCGCTTACAGGGAGTAGGTCAGCCCCAGCATTTT. Its translation: CASSRLQGVGQPQHF.

The rearrangement links TRBV5-4 to TRBJ2-5, with D possibly TRBD2 on 6 matching bases. Deletions cut 4 bases from V and 3 bases from J, with 13 bases between. CDR1 and CDR2 (germline): SGHNT, YYREEE (reference sequence). CDR3 length equals 14 residues. CDR3 bases: TGTGCCAGCAGCCCGCGGGCTAGCGAAGAGACCCAGTACTTC. This sequence encodes CASSPRASEETQYF.

This clone was seen a single time. The chain uses TRBV7-9 and TRBJ1-2; TRBD1 matches at 8 bases. Trimming at V came to 5 bases and at J to 8 bases, leaving 7 bases not matched to a gene. Germline loops: CDR1 SEHNR, CDR2 FQNEAQ (reference sequence). The CDR3 sequence is 13 residues long. The CDR3, as DNA: TGTGCCAGCAGCGTACCGACAGGGGAAGGCTACACCTTC. Protein: CASSVPTGEGYTF. Supplemented by reference TRBV7-9 and TRBJ1-2, the full variable domain reads DTGVSQNPRHKITKRGQNVTFRCDPISEHNRLYWYRQTLGQGPEFLTYFQNEAQLEKSRLLSDRFSAERPKGSFSTLEIQRTEQGDSAMYLCASSVPTGEGYTFGSGTRLTVV.

The rearrangement joins TRBV5-1 to TRBJ1-1, with D possibly TRBD1 on 6 matching bases. The CDR3 runs 14 residues. Trimming removed 4 bases from V and 0 bases from J, with 10 bases in between. Germline-derived CDR1 and CDR2 are SGHRS and YFSETQ. This CDR3 reads CASSTDSLNTEAFF. The DNA for the CDR3 is TGCGCCAGCAGCACGGACAGCTTGAACACTGAAGCTTTCTTT.

The table lists this clone with a few counts. Other nucleotide sequences in the sample specify the same CDR3. The DNA of the CDR3 is TGCGCCAGCAGCTTGGGAGGGGGCACTGAAGCTTTCTTT. The encoded protein is CASSLGGGTEAFF. This chain links TRBV5-1 with TRBJ1-1; possible D gene TRBD1, 6 bases. CDR3 length equals 13 residues. Germline V gene sequence: CDR1 SGHRS, CDR2 YFSETQ. V shed 0 bases and J shed 4 bases, with 7 bases lying between them.

A remark on this clone: Germline is not matched at one junction end, which may reflect a read error. The J gene is TRBJ1-1, the V gene TRBV6-5, with a possible D match to TRBD1 (5 bases). This CDR3 has 13 amino acids. Germline V gives CDR1 MNHEY, CDR2 SVGAGI. The CDR3 sequence is CAGSQVQGGEAFF. In DNA, the CDR3 is TGTGCCGGCAGCCAAGTCCAGGGCGGAGAAGCTTTCTTT.

In this sample, this clone turned up once. V is TRBV15 and J is TRBJ1-1; a possible D gene is TRBD1 (6 bases). The germline V gene has CDR1 LNHNV and CDR2 YYDKDF (reference sequence). The V end lost 4 bases, the J end lost 3 bases, and 15 bases lay between the germline ends. The CDR3 contains 15 residues. The CDR3 spells CATSITGWYDTEAFF. CDR3 coding DNA: TGTGCCACCAGCATCACAGGGTGGTACGACACTGAAGCTTTCTTT.

The chain combines TRBV5-4 with TRBJ2-7; the D gene is possibly TRBD1 (8 bases). V was pared by 1 base and J by 6 bases, with 17 bases between. The CDR3 is 15 amino acids. The germline gives CDR1 SGHNT, CDR2 YYREEE (reference sequence). The CDR3 coding sequence is TGTGCCAGCAGCTTGTTGGGACAGGTAGCGGGCGAGCAGTACTTC. Its translation is CASSLLGQVAGEQYF.

This chain uses TRBV5-6 with TRBJ1-4, with D possibly matching TRBD1 (5 bases). The CDR3 extends over 15 amino acids. Per germline, CDR1 SGHDT and CDR2 YYEEEE. V lost 0 bases to trimming and J lost 2 bases, with 8 bases between them. In DNA form, the CDR3 reads TGTGCCAGCAGCTTGGCAGGGTCTACTAATGAAAAACTGTTTTTT. Translated, it gives CASSLAGSTNEKLFF.

The gene calls are TRBV14 and TRBJ2-5; perhaps TRBD1 as D (5 bases). The J call may not be correct, given that the DNA end is closer to TRBJ2-7. Per the germline V gene, CDR1 is SGHDN and CDR2 is FVKESK. CDR3 size: 13 residues. CDR3 sequence: CASSPLRQSEQYF. The CDR3 region has the DNA TGTGCCAGCAGCCCCTTGAGACAGAGCGAGCAGTACTTC.

The gene calls are TRBV4-1 and TRBJ2-2; 10 bases are a match to TRBD2. This CDR3 region has 19 residues. CDR1 MGHRA and CDR2 YSYEKL come from the germline V gene. V lost 0 bases and J lost 3; bases outside the gene matches: 10. The CDR3 coding sequence is TGCGCCAGCAGCCAAGATTTGTCGCTAGCGGGGGCCTACACCGGGGAGCTGTTTTTT. Residues: CASSQDLSLAGAYTGELFF.

J is TRBJ1-4 and V is TRBV19, with 9 bases identical to TRBD1. Trimming removed 4 bases from V and 8 bases from J; junction bases left unmatched: 8. CDR1 is LNHDA, CDR2 SQIVND, per germline (reference sequence). The CDR3 consists of 15 residues. The CDR3 is CASSTIQGAGEKLFF. CDR3 bases: TGTGCCAGTAGTACCATACAGGGGGCGGGAGAAAAACTGTTTTTT.

The J gene is TRBJ1-1, the V gene TRBV5-1; a possible D gene is TRBD1 (6 bases). V was cut by 4 bases and J by 3 bases, with 16 bases left in between. The CDR3 runs 15 residues. CDR1 and CDR2 (germline): SGHRS, YFSETQ. The DNA for the CDR3 is TGCGCCAGCAGCGTGTCCGGGACAACTTACACTGAAGCTTTCTTT. Translation gives CASSVSGTTYTEAFF.

This clone was seen more than once but under ten times. The chain is built from TRBV10-3 and TRBJ2-7; the match to TRBD1 covers 10 bases. CDR1 and CDR2 from the germline V gene are ENHRY and SYGVKD. The CDR3 length is 14 residues. Trimming removed 4 bases from V and 3 bases from J; junction bases left unmatched: 3. The CDR3 sequence is CAISVTGGDYEQYF. Here the CDR3 DNA reads TGTGCCATCAGTGTGACAGGGGGCGACTACGAGCAGTACTTC.